This T cell receptor beta chain came from a study of T cell responses to AZD1222 COVID-19 vaccine (dated by TCRdb to about 2021). In the study overall: Because spike-specific TCR depth and breadth did not differ between the two schedules, AZD1222 recipients who got a second dose at roughly 4 weeks were pooled with those who got a second dose at roughly 12 weeks. TCR sequencing was performed for more than 230 trial participants, of whom around 200 were given two doses of AZD1222 and 26 were given two doses of MenACWY control vaccine. Trial participants were enrolled by age into 18-55, 56-69 and 70-plus year subgroups, with approximately 150, 28 and 58 TCR-sequenced participants respectively. What the research found in general, with its limitations: Because no samples from the day 14 peak response were available, repertoires could be characterized only after the peak T cell response. Spike-specific TCR breadth and depth rose significantly after two AZD1222 doses compared with day 0 and with MenACWY recipients. The whole spike protein was spanned by vaccine-associated CD4 TCRs, and dominant responses were seen in regions 160-218 and 743-854. Conclusions about previously exposed vaccinees are limited, since just 5 to 7 AZD1222 recipients were seropositive for SARS-CoV-2 at baseline. The 56-69-year group was small, and its depth increase did not reach significance, likely because of low power. Reportedly, close to half of the unique spike-specific TCRs recognized epitopes lying outside the regions that are mutated in the B.1.351 and B.1.1.7 variants. Participants were mostly white British and included more females than males, and it was suggested by the authors that clonal diversity may have been underestimated.

CDR1 and CDR2 were assigned from the germline V gene as SNHLY and FYNNEI. The cysteine opens and the phenylalanine closes a CDR3 of 14 amino acids. Just CDR3 DNA is preserved here, 42 bases in frame from base 1. Relative to germline, V is missing 7 bases and J is missing 7 bases, with 7 bases of the junction outside any gene match. The CDR3 regions of human TCRbeta chains were analyzed by immunosequencing. As for the authors' bioinformatics: Repertoire TCRs were checked for matches against a reference library of SARS-CoV-2-specific TCRs that had been generated using the MIRA antigen-specificity platform. Breadth was defined as the fraction of unique TCRs that were SARS-CoV-2-associated, and depth was defined as the fraction of total T cells that were SARS-CoV-2-associated. Each spike-specific TCR was assigned to its reactive spike region and to a CD4 or CD8 class using the MIRA data. Log10-transformed breadth and depth values were compared by one-way ANOVA with Sidak's multiple comparisons tests. The table comes from immuneACCESS by way of TCRdb, which keeps in-frame sequences with V and J called. Part of the clones is missing from these tables; in studies checked, under half for an unresolved V gene and the rest for unknown reasons. V and J calls plus clone size are reproduced from that table; the DNA served to infer D and trimming. The sample has over 45,000 clones on record, about 90% of them singletons. The ten largest clones add up to 3% to 4.5% of the sample.

The time point label corresponds to: baseline before first vaccination. Vaccinee samples were obtained from the UK trials COV001 and COV002, which included a single-blind randomized controlled phase 2/3 trial of AZD1222 (ChAdOx1 nCoV-19) in healthy adults. For TCRbeta chain sequencing, PBMC samples from trial participants were taken at day 0 and at day 28 after the second dose. On this clone: Its antigen remains undetermined. The sample holds no much larger clone one base away, and base qualities are not on file.

The source material was peripheral blood, sampled on day 0 of AZD1222 vaccination. This TCR was sampled from an adult in good health. In this chain, TRBV2 is recombined with TRBJ1-6; TRBD1 agrees with 7 junctional bases. The CDR3 reads CASNVGTENSPLHF. The sequenced DNA: TGTGCCAGCAATGTAGGGACAGAGAATTCACCCCTCCACTTT.